Below are 26 T cell receptor beta chains sequenced from a single sample in a study of response to subunit inactivated influenza vaccine. A single record per CDR3 protein comes from TCRdb applying MiXCR to the RT-PCR reads. Of about 500,000 distinct CDR3 sequences detected, approximately 15% appear once; the ten largest clones hold 3%. The starting material was CD4+ T cells sorted from PBMCs, obtained less than 30 months after vaccination. The origin of the receptors is a man aged 50 to 69 who received an inactivated influenza vaccine.

The sample holds a few counts of this clonotype. The chain has TRBV12-3 or TRBV12-4 and TRBJ1-5; 8 positions match TRBD1. The CDR3 contains 14 residues. V shed 4 bases, J shed 5 bases, and the junction held 4 bases outside the gene matches. The CDR3: CASSWDRTDQPQHF. The CDR3, as DNA: TGTGCCAGCAGTTGGGACAGGACCGATCAGCCCCAGCATTTT.

This clonotype has more than one count but fewer than ten. This sequence joins TRBV29-1 and TRBJ1-1; D not resolved. Deletions cut 6 bases from V and 11 bases from J, with 10 bases between. The CDR3 runs to 9 residues. The germline V gene encodes CDR1 SQVTM and CDR2 ANQGSEA. Here the CDR3 reads CSVGPGAFF. CDR3 nucleotides: TGCAGCGTGGGCCCTGGTGCTTTCTTT.

The chain links TRBV12-3 or TRBV12-4 to TRBJ2-7; 8 bases agree with TRBD1. V gave up 5 bases and J gave up 3 bases; unmatched junction bases: 9. There are 15 residues in the CDR3. The CDR3 protein is CASSTPRDRNYEQYF. The CDR3 DNA sequence: TGTGCCAGCAGTACCCCCCGGGACAGGAACTACGAGCAGTACTTC.

This clonotype was found a few times. The rearrangement links TRBV7-2 to TRBJ2-5; tentatively, D is TRBD1 (6 bases). CDR1 and CDR2 from the germline V gene are SGHTA and FQGNSA. Trimming pared 1 base from V and 4 bases from J, leaving 13 bases between. The CDR3 covers 15 residues. The CDR3 region is CASSLVWGQGETQYF. The CDR3 nucleotides are TGTGCCAGCAGCTTAGTTTGGGGGCAGGGAGAGACCCAGTACTTC.

The chain links TRBV12-3 or TRBV12-4 to TRBJ2-1, with 9 bases identical to TRBD2. V dropped 6 bases and J dropped 4; count of bases not matched to a gene: 7. This CDR3 has 15 amino acids. The CDR3, as DNA: TGTGCCAGCAGGTTAACTAGCGGGTCTTACAATGAGCAGTTCTTC. Its protein product is CASRLTSGSYNEQFF.

This clonotype was detected only a few times. V gene TRBV12-3 or TRBV12-4 combines with J gene TRBJ2-2; 7 bases are shared with TRBD1. This CDR3 is built from 16 residues. Trimming took 1 base from V and 1 from J; bases not matched to a gene: 3. DNA for the CDR3: TGTGCCAGCAGTTTAGGACAGGGCTGGAACACCGGGGAGCTGTTTTTT. Amino acids: CASSLGQGWNTGELFF.

CDR3 protein: CAISEGQVLVDTQYF. In nucleotides, the CDR3 is TGTGCCATCAGTGAAGGACAGGTCCTAGTAGATACGCAGTATTTT. This sequence joins TRBV10-3 and TRBJ2-3, with 7 nucleotides matching TRBD1. V shed 3 bases and J 5 bases; nucleotides not matched to a gene: 8. The V gene's germline CDR1 is ENHRY and CDR2 SYGVKD. The CDR3 runs 15 residues.

This clonotype has at least ten counts. This chain links TRBV5-6 with TRBJ2-6; D might be TRBD1 (6 bases). Germline values: CDR1 SGHDT, CDR2 YYEEEE. The CDR3 spans 19 residues. V lost 1 base to trimming and J lost 0 bases, with 17 bases between them. CDR3 sequence: CASSLLSGQRFSGANVLTF. In nucleotides, the CDR3 is TGTGCCAGCAGCTTGCTCTCTGGACAGCGATTCTCTGGGGCCAACGTCCTGACTTTC.

In this sample, this clonotype turned up a few times. CDR3 DNA sequence: TGTGCCAGCAGCTTGTACCGGGAAGGCGAGCAGTACTTC. It codes for CASSLYREGEQYF. The chain links TRBV7-2 to TRBJ2-7; TRBD2 might be the D (5 bases). The germline V gene has CDR1 SGHTA and CDR2 FQGNSA. The CDR3 runs 13 residues. V gave up 3 bases and J gave up 6 bases, with 12 bases separating them.

This clonotype came up many times. This chain's CDR3 is CASSPDPNSNQPQHF. The DNA of the CDR3 is TGTGCCAGCAGTCCGGACCCTAACTCCAATCAGCCCCAGCATTTT. The V call is TRBV12-3 or TRBV12-4, the J call TRBJ1-5, with D uncertain. The CDR3 spans 15 residues. The ends were cut back, 5 bases at V and 3 bases at J, with 14 bases in the middle.

This clonotype was found a few times. This may stem from a read error, because a much larger clone lies one nucleotide away. J is TRBJ2-1 and V is TRBV27; TRBD2 aligns across 11 bases. J gave up 2 bases and V 6 bases, and 3 bases lay outside the gene matches. CDR1 and CDR2 (germline): MNHEY, SMNVEV (reference sequence). CDR3 length: 15 amino acids. The CDR3 spells CASRLTSGTYNEQFF. The CDR3 DNA reads as TGTGCCAGCAGATTGACTAGCGGGACCTACAATGAGCAGTTCTTC.

The chain joins TRBV20-1 to TRBJ2-2; D gene unclear. The CDR3 covers 13 residues. The V end was cut by 1 base, the J end by 7 bases, with 10 bases between. In germline, CDR1 is DFQATT, CDR2 SNEGSKA (reference sequence). The CDR3 here is CSARAILGGELFF. DNA for the CDR3: TGCAGTGCTAGAGCTATCCTGGGCGGGGAGCTGTTTTTT.

This clonotype was picked up a small number of times. The chain recombines TRBV6-5 with TRBJ2-1, with D perhaps matching TRBD1 (5 bases). The CDR3 runs to 14 residues. V was trimmed by 2 bases and J by 9 bases, leaving 14 bases between them. The V gene's germline CDR1 is MNHEY and CDR2 SVGAGI. The CDR3 DNA is TGTGCCAGCAGTTACGCCGGACCGCAGGGTGAGCAGTTCTTC. Its protein product is CASSYAGPQGEQFF.

The V and J genes are TRBV29-1 and TRBJ1-1; D remains ambiguous. CDR3 length equals 12 residues. V was trimmed by 7 bases and J by 5 bases, leaving 14 bases between them. The germline V gene encodes CDR1 SQVTM and CDR2 ANQGSEA. The CDR3 nucleotides read TGCAGCGCCTCTTTTGGGAGGACTGAAGCTTTCTTT. This translates into CSASFGRTEAFF.

This clonotype was observed a handful of times. This chain uses TRBV7-2 with TRBJ2-7; TRBD1 matches at 9 bases. The length of the CDR3 is 15 residues. In germline, CDR1 is SGHTA, CDR2 FQGNSA. V shed 3 bases, J shed 6 bases, and the junction held 9 bases outside the gene matches. The CDR3, as DNA: TGTGCCAGCAGCTTGAGGTGGGACAGGGTCGCCGAGCAGTACTTC. It encodes CASSLRWDRVAEQYF.

The sample holds a few counts of this clonotype. The chain employs TRBV24-1 and TRBJ2-2; D perhaps matches TRBD1 (6 bases). V lost 2 bases and J 5 bases, leaving 17 bases between the germline ends. Looked up from germline, CDR1 is KGHDR and CDR2 is SFDVKD. The CDR3 has 17 amino acids. The CDR3 reads CATSDSRGRPRTGELFF. The CDR3 nucleotides are TGTGCCACCAGTGATTCCAGGGGCCGCCCTAGGACCGGGGAGCTGTTTTTT.

This clonotype was seen a few times. The chain uses TRBV20-1 and TRBJ2-3; 12 bases align to TRBD1. The CDR3 has 16 residues. Germline loops: CDR1 DFQATT, CDR2 SNEGSKA (reference sequence). V lost 6 bases to trimming and J lost 7 bases; unmatched junction nucleotides: 14. CDR3 sequence (DNA): TGCAGTGCCCTCCGCGGGGACAGGGGGCGCGATCATACGCAGTATTTT. Encoded protein: CSALRGDRGRDHTQYF.

This clonotype was detected a few times. The J gene is TRBJ2-1, the V gene TRBV20-1; D assignment may be TRBD1 or TRBD2 (6 bases each). V shed 2 bases and J shed 2 bases, with 16 bases lying between them. The CDR3 is made up of 16 amino acids. Looked up from germline, CDR1 is DFQATT and CDR2 is SNEGSKA (reference sequence). The CDR3 here is CSARRRAGVTYNEQFF. CDR3 nucleotide sequence: TGCAGTGCTAGACGGAGGGCAGGGGTGACCTACAATGAGCAGTTCTTC.

This clonotype appeared many times. The genes are TRBV5-1 and TRBJ2-3; no firm D call. The germline V gene encodes CDR1 SGHRS and CDR2 YFSETQ. The length of the CDR3 is 15 residues. Trimming shortened V by 0 bases and J by 5 bases, and 13 bases separated the two germline ends. CDR3 in amino acids: CASSLAKTFGDTQYF. The CDR3 DNA sequence: TGCGCCAGCAGCTTGGCTAAAACATTTGGAGATACGCAGTATTTT. The whole variable domain, filled in from reference TRBV5-1 and TRBJ2-3, reads KAGVTQTPRYLIKTRGQQVTLSCSPISGHRSVSWYQQTPGQGLQFLFEYFSETQRNKGNFPGRFSGRQFSNSRSEMNVSTLELGDSALYLCASSLAKTFGDTQYFGPGTRLTVL.

The rearrangement links TRBV20-1 to TRBJ2-3; 7 bases are a match to TRBD1. The V gene end was trimmed by 5 bases and the J gene end by 0 bases; junction bases not matched to a gene: 8. Germline values: CDR1 DFQATT, CDR2 SNEGSKA (reference sequence). CDR3 size: 15 residues. The CDR3 protein is CSAPRGIISTDTQYF. The CDR3 DNA sequence: TGCAGTGCTCCCAGGGGGATTATTAGCACAGATACGCAGTATTTT.

This clonotype was seen many times. The chain joins TRBV11-2 to TRBJ1-1, with a weak D call TRBD1 (5 bases). In germline, CDR1 is SGHAT, CDR2 FQNNGV. The CDR3 contains 17 residues. V was cut by 5 bases and J by 5 bases, with 24 bases left in between. CDR3 nucleotide sequence: TGTGCCAGCAGCCTAAGTGGCAGGGAGGCAGACCGGACTGAAGCTTTCTTT. Protein sequence: CASSLSGREADRTEAFF. Full variable domain (remainder filled in from reference TRBV11-2 and TRBJ1-1): EAGVAQSPRYKIIEKRQSVAFWCNPISGHATLYWYQQILGQGPKLLIQFQNNGVVDDSQLPKDRFSAERLKGVDSTLKIQPAKLEDSAVYLCASSLSGREADRTEAFFGQGTRLTVV.

The chain recombines TRBV24-1 with TRBJ2-3; no reliable D call. This CDR3 is built from 15 residues. With 3 bases removed from V and 0 bases from J, the gap between germline ends came to 9 bases. CDR1 is KGHDR, CDR2 SFDVKD, per germline. The CDR3: CATSDPSTSTDTQYF. The CDR3 DNA follows: TGTGCCACCAGTGATCCGTCGACGAGCACAGATACGCAGTATTTT.

This clonotype was picked up one time. The rearrangement uses TRBV12-3 or TRBV12-4 and TRBJ1-4; D unclear. Trimming took 5 bases from V and 6 from J, leaving 19 bases between them. The CDR3 extends over 16 amino acids. As DNA, the CDR3 is TGTGCCAGCAGTCCTCACCAGATTATTGGTTATGAAAAACTGTTTTTT. This sequence encodes CASSPHQIIGYEKLFF.

This chain connects TRBV4-2 to TRBJ2-2; D gene ambiguous. This CDR3 has 14 amino acids. Germline V gene sequence: CDR1 LGHNA, CDR2 YNFKEQ. V lost 0 bases and J lost 4, with 6 bases in between. DNA of the CDR3: TGTGCCAGCAGCCAAGATGTTGCCACCGGGGAGCTGTTTTTT. This sequence encodes CASSQDVATGELFF.

The chain recombines TRBV4-1 with TRBJ1-1; D possibly corresponds to TRBD1 (6 bases). The V end was cut by 2 bases, the J end by 1 base, with 14 bases between. Looked up from germline, CDR1 is MGHRA and CDR2 is YSYEKL. This CDR3 is 16 amino acids long. The chain's CDR3 is CASSQLPTGANTEAFF. DNA of the CDR3: TGCGCCAGCAGCCAACTCCCGACAGGAGCGAACACTGAAGCTTTCTTT.

The chain couples TRBV3-1 to TRBJ2-7; 7 bases agree with TRBD1. The V gene's germline CDR1 is LGHDT and CDR2 YNNKEL (reference sequence). The junction had 7 bases not matched to a gene; V was cut back by 1 base and J by 1 base. CDR3 length equals 16 residues. Written as DNA, the CDR3 is TGTGCCAGCAGCCAAGCAAGGGACAGTTGGTCCTACGAGCAGTACTTC. Protein: CASSQARDSWSYEQYF.